Below, 30 T cell receptor beta chains from the same sample are listed, as sequenced in a study of blood T cell repertoires in COVID-19. Here immunoSEQ multiplex PCR was the method, and the copy in TCRdb shows in-frame clones only, minus some. The sample lists 300,000 to 400,000 clones; roughly nine tenths were seen once. The sequencing input was peripheral blood. The receptors originated from a woman in her 30s with COVID-19, enrolled during active disease.

The rearrangement links TRBV12-3 or TRBV12-4 to TRBJ1-3, with unresolved D. V shed 3 bases and J shed 3 bases, with 6 bases lying between them. CDR3 length: 13 residues. DNA for the CDR3: TGTGCCAGCAGTTTGGCGGGTGGAAACACCATATATTTT. This translates into CASSLAGGNTIYF.

J is TRBJ1-1 and V is TRBV19; D might be TRBD1 (6 bases). Per the germline V gene, CDR1 is LNHDA and CDR2 is SQIVND (reference sequence). V was cut by 5 bases and J by 0 bases, with 10 bases left in between. CDR3 size: 14 residues. The chain's CDR3 is CASSRQALNTEAFF. The CDR3 DNA reads as TGTGCCAGTAGTCGACAGGCTTTGAACACTGAAGCTTTCTTT.

To note about this clone: Relative to the germline gene, one junction end is altered; a read error may explain this. This chain joins TRBV28 and TRBJ1-6, with a tentative D call TRBD1 (6 bases). Germline loops: CDR1 MDHEN, CDR2 SYDVKM. The CDR3 has 15 residues. The CDR3 region has the DNA TGTGCCAGCGGTTTAGGACAGCTCTATAATTCACCCCTCCACTTT. It yields the protein CASGLGQLYNSPLHF.

The genes are TRBV18 and TRBJ2-5; 10 nucleotides agree with TRBD2. The CDR3 has 17 amino acids. From germline, CDR1 is KGHSH and CDR2 LQKENI. The ends lost 4 bases at V and 2 bases at J; junction bases unmatched: 10. The CDR3 loop is CASSQTSGTTVQETQYF. For the CDR3, the DNA is TGTGCCAGCTCACAAACTAGCGGGACGACTGTACAAGAGACCCAGTACTTC.

The J gene is TRBJ2-3, the V gene TRBV5-1; weak D call: TRBD1 (7 bases). This CDR3 has 16 residues. V was shortened by 5 bases and J by 5 bases, with 21 bases between the two germline ends. Germline V CDR1 and CDR2: SGHRS, YFSETQ. CDR3: CASRAEGQRARDTQYF. In DNA form, the CDR3 reads TGCGCCAGCAGAGCCGAGGGACAGCGGGCGAGAGATACGCAGTATTTT.

The J gene is TRBJ1-1, the V gene TRBV28; D is unclear. Deletions cut 3 bases from V and 2 bases from J, with 10 bases between. There are 14 residues in the CDR3. Germline CDR1 is MDHEN and CDR2 is SYDVKM. CDR3 protein: CASSFGERNTEAFF. CDR3 DNA sequence: TGTGCCAGCAGTTTCGGCGAGCGAAACACTGAAGCTTTCTTT.

This chain joins TRBV5-4 and TRBJ2-5, with a tentative D call TRBD2 (5 bases). V lost 5 bases to trimming and J lost 0 bases, with 14 bases between them. This CDR3 has 15 amino acids. Per germline, CDR1 SGHNT and CDR2 YYREEE (reference sequence). This CDR3 reads CASRDWGAYQETQYF. The CDR3 coding sequence is TGTGCCAGCAGGGACTGGGGTGCGTACCAAGAGACCCAGTACTTC.

This clone was seen a few times. The same CDR3 can be traced to other DNA sequences in this sample. The chain joins TRBV5-1 to TRBJ1-1; D is unresolved. V dropped 0 bases and J dropped 1 base, with 7 bases sitting between them. This CDR3 has 14 residues. Germline assignment: CDR1 SGHRS and CDR2 YFSETQ. The DNA of the CDR3 is TGCGCCAGCAGCTTGGGCGCAGGGAACACTGAAGCTTTCTTT. It specifies CASSLGAGNTEAFF. The whole variable domain, remainder taken from reference TRBV5-1 and TRBJ1-1, is KAGVTQTPRYLIKTRGQQVTLSCSPISGHRSVSWYQQTPGQGLQFLFEYFSETQRNKGNFPGRFSGRQFSNSRSEMNVSTLELGDSALYLCASSLGAGNTEAFFGQGTRLTVV.

The genes are TRBV23-1 and TRBJ2-7; D uncertain. TRBV23-1 is known as an ORF, though its function is uncertain. With 4 bases removed from V and 7 bases from J, the gap between germline ends came to 29 bases. There are 18 residues in the CDR3. The CDR3, as DNA: TGCGCCAGCAGTCCACATGGCCGTACAGAGAAAACCTACCGAGAGCAGTACTTC. The encoded protein is CASSPHGRTEKTYREQYF.

The gene calls are TRBV4-1 and TRBJ2-3; 8 bases agree with TRBD1. With 4 bases clipped from V and 2 bases from J, the junction kept 11 bases outside the gene matches. The CDR3 has 17 residues. The germline V gene encodes CDR1 MGHRA and CDR2 YSYEKL. The CDR3 loop is CASSLPTGTGLTDTQYF. The CDR3 DNA reads as TGCGCCAGCAGCCTTCCAACCGGGACAGGACTCACAGATACGCAGTATTTT.

V is TRBV6-1 and J is TRBJ2-4; tentatively, D is TRBD1 (5 bases). Trimming removed 4 bases at V and 0 bases at J, with 13 bases between. This CDR3 region has 16 residues. Germline values: CDR1 MNHNS, CDR2 SASEGT. The CDR3 nucleotides read TGTGCCAGCAGTGGGGGTGGGGCAGTAGCCAAAAACATTCAGTACTTC. It codes for CASSGGGAVAKNIQYF.

V and J are TRBV10-1 and TRBJ2-7, with TRBD2 matching over 12 bases. Trimming took 11 bases from V and 0 from J; bases not matched to a gene: 11. The CDR3 has 16 amino acids. Germline V gives CDR1 WNHNN, CDR2 SYGVQD (reference sequence). The DNA of the CDR3 is TGCGCCGGGGGGGCTAGCGGGAGGGCCGACTCCTACGAGCAGTACTTC. It translates to CAGGASGRADSYEQYF.

J is TRBJ2-5 and V is TRBV18; 14 bases are shared with TRBD2. V was pared by 4 bases and J by 0 bases, with 7 bases of the junction left unmatched. CDR3 length equals 18 residues. CDR1 is KGHSH, CDR2 LQKENI, per germline. The DNA of the CDR3 is TGTGCCAGCTCACTCCGGGGACTAGCGGGAGCCTACCAAGAGACCCAGTACTTC. Its protein is CASSLRGLAGAYQETQYF.

V gene TRBV28 combines with J gene TRBJ1-2, with D possibly being TRBD1 (5 bases). In germline, CDR1 is MDHEN, CDR2 SYDVKM. This CDR3 contains 17 residues. V was trimmed by 0 bases and J by 4 bases, leaving 18 bases between them. CDR3 protein: CASSLWQGSQLLYGYTF. CDR3 DNA sequence: TGTGCCAGCAGTTTATGGCAGGGTTCCCAGCTCCTCTATGGCTACACCTTC.

The count of this clone is one. The gene calls are TRBV20-1 and TRBJ2-1, with TRBD2 as a possible D gene (5 bases). The CDR3 sequence is 14 residues long. Per the germline V gene, CDR1 is DFQATT and CDR2 is SNEGSKA (reference sequence). Trimming cost V 3 bases and J 0 bases, with 9 bases left between them. Written as DNA, the CDR3 is TGCAGTGCTAGTCGTCGGGACTCCTACAATGAGCAGTTCTTC. Translation: CSASRRDSYNEQFF.

The table lists this clone with a few counts. The J gene is TRBJ2-5, the V gene TRBV27; perhaps TRBD2 as D (6 bases). CDR1 is MNHEY and CDR2 is SMNVEV in the germline V gene (reference sequence). V was pared by 6 bases and J by 5 bases, with 19 bases between. This CDR3 comprises 15 residues. CDR3 amino acids: CASSPRIGSWETQYF. In nucleotides, the CDR3 is TGTGCCAGCAGCCCACGGATCGGGAGCTGGGAGACCCAGTACTTC.

This rearrangement joins TRBV30 to TRBJ2-2; tentatively, D is TRBD1 (6 bases). From germline, CDR1 is GTSNPN and CDR2 SVGIG (reference sequence). The ends were cut back, 3 bases at V and 6 bases at J, with 11 bases in the middle. CDR3 length: 13 residues. CDR3 residues: CAWSSGVAGELFF. CDR3 sequence (DNA): TGTGCCTGGAGCTCAGGGGTAGCCGGGGAGCTGTTTTTT.

V usage is TRBV7-6 and J usage is TRBJ2-3; D uncertain. V was trimmed by 1 base and J by 3 bases, leaving 14 bases between them. CDR1 SGHVS and CDR2 FNYEAQ come from the germline V gene. CDR3 size: 16 residues. The CDR3 loop reads CASSLGTAIPTDTQYF. The CDR3 bases are TGTGCCAGCAGCTTAGGCACTGCAATTCCGACAGATACGCAGTATTTT.

The J gene is TRBJ1-1, the V gene TRBV7-3; D is uncertain. Germline values: CDR1 SGHTA, CDR2 FQGTGA. Trimming removed 3 bases from V and 5 bases from J, with 13 bases in between. This CDR3 is 14 amino acids long. CDR3 loop: CASSFGPGSTEAFF. The CDR3 coding sequence is TGTGCCAGCAGCTTCGGCCCGGGAAGTACTGAAGCTTTCTTT.

The rearrangement uses TRBV28 and TRBJ1-1, with D possibly TRBD1 on 6 matching bases. Germline V gene sequence: CDR1 MDHEN, CDR2 SYDVKM. This CDR3 has 18 residues. The ends were cut back, 6 bases at V and 1 base at J, with 24 bases in the middle. Here the CDR3 reads CASSPVRGSGGANTEAFF. Written as DNA, the CDR3 is TGTGCCAGCAGCCCCGTGAGGGGTTCGGGGGGCGCGAACACTGAAGCTTTCTTT.

The rearrangement links TRBV7-2 to TRBJ1-1; a weak D match, TRBD1 (5 bases). The CDR3 runs to 15 residues. Germline V gene data show CDR1 as SGHTA and CDR2 as FQGNSA. V was clipped by 1 base and J by 4 bases, with 13 bases between them. Here the CDR3 DNA reads TGTGCCAGCAGCTTAGAGCAGGGAACGGTCACTGAAGCTTTCTTT. The encoded protein is CASSLEQGTVTEAFF.

J is TRBJ1-1 and V is TRBV30; possibly TRBD1 for D (5 bases). The V gene's germline CDR1 is GTSNPN and CDR2 SVGIG (reference sequence). Trimming left V 3 bases short and J 4 bases short, with 12 bases between. This CDR3 contains 13 residues. The CDR3 DNA sequence: TGTGCCTGGAGACAGTCGGGGGGCACTGAAGCTTTCTTT. This translates into CAWRQSGGTEAFF.

This chain links TRBV28 with TRBJ1-2; 9 bases agree with TRBD1. Trimming took 1 base from V and 4 from J; bases not matched to a gene: 4. Germline CDR1 reads MDHEN; CDR2 reads SYDVKM. The length of the CDR3 is 15 residues. In DNA form, the CDR3 reads TGTGCCAGCAGTTTATCCGGACAGGGGATCTATGGCTACACCTTC. Its translation: CASSLSGQGIYGYTF.

The genes are TRBV28 and TRBJ2-1, with 7 positions matching TRBD2. Germline CDR1 is MDHEN and CDR2 is SYDVKM. V lost 5 bases, J lost 1 base, and 14 bases stayed unmatched. This CDR3 is built from 18 residues. The CDR3 region has the DNA TGTGCCAGCAGTCCTATAAGGACTAGATTTTCTTCCTACAATGAGCAGTTCTTC. Protein: CASSPIRTRFSSYNEQFF.

This clone has a handful of counts. CDR3 sequence reads: CASSQDLVNQPQHF. The CDR3, as DNA: TGTGCCAGCAGCCAAGATCTTGTCAATCAGCCCCAGCATTTT. The chain is built from TRBV3-1 (or the pseudogene TRBV3-2) and TRBJ1-5; no firm D call. CDR1 and CDR2 (germline): LGHDT, YNNKEL (reference sequence). The CDR3 is made up of 14 amino acids. V dropped 0 bases and J dropped 3 bases, with 6 bases sitting between them.

V usage is TRBV29-1 and J usage is TRBJ2-5; the D gene is possibly TRBD1 (5 bases). V lost 6 bases to trimming and J lost 5 bases, with 13 bases between them. CDR3 length: 12 amino acids. Germline V gene lookup returns CDR1 SQVTM and CDR2 ANQGSEA. CDR3 protein: CSVRQLWETQYF. The DNA of the CDR3 is TGCAGCGTCCGACAGTTATGGGAGACCCAGTACTTC.

The V and J genes are TRBV12-5 and TRBJ2-3; 9 nucleotides match TRBD1. Germline V lookup: CDR1 LGHNT, CDR2 FRNRAP. Unmatched junction bases numbered 5, after V lost 6 bases and J lost 4 bases. The CDR3 has 14 amino acids. In DNA form, the CDR3 reads TGTGCTAGTGGCCGGGACAGGGTAGCAGATACGCAGTATTTT. Translated: CASGRDRVADTQYF. The variable domain in full, completed from reference TRBV12-5 and TRBJ2-3, reads DARVTQTPRHKVTEMGQEVTMRCQPILGHNTVFWYRQTMMQGLELLAYFRNRAPLDDSGMPKDRFSAEMPDATLATLKIQPSEPRDSAVYFCASGRDRVADTQYFGPGTRLTVL.

The chain employs TRBV5-6 and TRBJ2-3; possibly TRBD1 for D (5 bases). Per germline, CDR1 SGHDT and CDR2 YYEEEE. The CDR3 covers 16 residues. The ends were cut back, 2 bases at V and 2 bases at J, with 15 bases in the middle. Written as DNA, the CDR3 is TGTGCCAGCAGCTTATTATCTCAGGGTTTCACAGATACGCAGTATTTT. Translation: CASSLLSQGFTDTQYF. Full variable domain (remainder filled in from reference TRBV5-6 and TRBJ2-3): DAGVTQSPTHLIKTRGQQVTLRCSPKSGHDTVSWYQQALGQGPQFIFQYYEEEERQRGNFPDRFSGHQFPNYSSELNVNALLLGDSALYLCASSLLSQGFTDTQYFGPGTRLTVL.

The V call is TRBV6-1, the J call TRBJ2-7; D remains ambiguous. CDR1 MNHNS and CDR2 SASEGT come from the germline V gene. This CDR3 comprises 15 residues. V lost 0 bases and J lost 2, with 11 bases in between. The CDR3 DNA sequence: TGTGCCAGCAGTGAAGCGCCCACAGCAGCCTACGAGCAGTACTTC. Protein product: CASSEAPTAAYEQYF.

The chain combines TRBV5-1 with TRBJ1-4; D unresolved. Germline V gene sequence: CDR1 SGHRS, CDR2 YFSETQ. The CDR3 has 17 residues. V lost 4 bases to trimming and J lost 0 bases, with 16 bases between them. Here the CDR3 DNA reads TGCGCCAGCAGCCCCCGGGGAGCCCATGCAACTAATGAAAAACTGTTTTTT. Its protein is CASSPRGAHATNEKLFF.